The present T cell receptor (beta chain) was sequenced within a study of cytotoxic CD8 clonotypes in ibrutinib-treated CLL. The CDR3 contains 13 residues. V was cut by 4 bases and J by 9 bases, with 15 bases left in between. The V gene's germline CDR1 is MNHEY and CDR2 SVGAGI. Clones were read by immunoSEQ multiplex PCR, and TCRdb kept only the in-frame ones, dropping some. Of about 74,000 clones in the sample, 80% are singletons; the top ten hold roughly 7.5%. This TCR came from a human donor with chronic lymphocytic leukemia. This chain joins TRBV6-5 and TRBJ1-2; maybe TRBD1 (5 bases). The sequenced sample was PBMCs, obtained at disease progression, from a patient treated with ibrutinib. The CDR3 nucleotides read TGTGCCAGCAGTTCACCCAGGGAATCCAGCTACACCTTC. This gives the protein CASSSPRESSYTF.